The source of this T cell receptor beta chain is a study of cytomegalovirus exposure and HLA in healthy donors (TCRdb year 2017). Concerning the study at large: In an earlier analysis of 450 to 750 of the donors, 250 to 350 Gb of sequence data and 90 million to 120 million unique TCR beta sequences from roughly 200 million T cells were reported. An early release that covered roughly 600 HLA-typed donors contained approximately 290 gigabases of sequencing data and tens of millions of unique TCR sequences. Among the roughly 430 genotyped donors, approximately 76% belonged to the genetic ancestry cluster associated with self-reported Caucasian donors. The study aimed to test whether signatures of past pathogen exposure could be identified by cataloging public T cell receptors. The study profiled the T cell repertoires of hundreds of subjects by immunosequencing and related them to cytomegalovirus serostatus. In addition to the first cohort of 666 subjects, a separate validation cohort of some 120 different subjects was used. To predict cytomegalovirus infection status, the study combined high-throughput TCR immunosequencing, statistical association of individual TCRs with disease status, and machine learning. To study patterns of TCR occurrence, a later analysis re-analyzed previously published TCR beta repertoires from several hundred donors and added high-resolution HLA genotyping. Rather than drawing on any new phenotypic data, the later analysis identified candidate immune exposures from TCR beta sequences and the way those sequences occurred across donors. In an earlier analysis of roughly 540 of the donors, high-throughput TCR beta sequencing was used to judge whether each TCR beta V gene segment behaved as functional or pseudogenic. Donor age, sex, ethnicity and CMV serostatus were collected together with the repertoire data. A later genetic analysis used genome-wide SNP genotypes for about 55% of the 666 donors, treating that subset as a discovery cohort. Every repertoire in the discovery cohort had been generated on one and the same sequencing platform. HLA typing included class I and class II loci at four-digit resolution. The number of donors typed differed by locus, with roughly 620-630 for A, B, C, DRB1 and DQB1, roughly 520 for DQA1, some 570 for DPA1, and some 450 for DPB1. Four or five DR-DQ haplotypes were handled as single units for association and clustering because linkage in the cohort was strong. Across about 370 genotyped donors of the cohort, an average of about 220,000 unique TCR beta nucleotide sequences per donor were sequenced, and around 20% of those sequences were non-productive.

To note about this clone: Its antigen specificity is not known. No base-level quality is on record; no much larger clone is a single base apart.

In total, over 600 healthy bone marrow donors made up the cohort. At the time of sampling, all cohort members were nominally healthy, though unrecorded immune exposures were likely present. The donor tested CMV seropositive, placing the donor among the roughly 300 seropositive members of the cohort. A peripheral blood sample was collected from each donor, and TCR beta sequencing was performed on peripheral blood mononuclear cells. The Qiagen DNeasy Blood Extraction Kit was used to extract genomic DNA from the blood cell samples. Here is what the overall study found, with its caveats: In an earlier analysis of under 600 of the donors, most TCR beta V segments were observed in productive rearrangements about 87% or about 30% of the time, broadly matching IMGT annotations. Linkage disequilibrium might explain the correlated functional status among segregating V segments, but an unknown experimental factor could not be excluded. In a later analysis, the rate of TCR association differed among HLA loci, with DRB1 alleles having the most associated TCRs and HLA-C alleles having the fewest. Because HLA typing was missing for some donors at each locus, association tests included only the typed subset. A group of highly shared sequence variants was considered likely to be a technical artifact of the sequencing pipeline. Most CMV-associated TCR beta chains appeared to be HLA-restricted in a later analysis, and the HLA associations seemed to be driven largely by CMV exposure. Across donors, most TCR sequences were observed very rarely, whereas some public TCRs were present in many individuals. Roughly uniform sequencing depth across donors was assumed in presence/absence analyses, although this assumption may not hold. A further reported finding was that TCR beta sequences accurately predicted the HLA-A and HLA-B alleles for most subjects in the first cohort. A later analysis reported that several top co-occurrence clusters appeared linked to parvovirus B19, influenza, CMV and Epstein-Barr virus. Cytomegalovirus status was reported to be diagnosed by the classifier with high specificity and sensitivity in both the original and validation cohorts. At a false discovery rate of 0.05, a later analysis linked around 15,000 TCR beta sequences to specific HLA alleles. Because counts were too low, about 15 rarely observed V segments, including chromosome 9 orphons, were left out of the earlier analysis of several hundred of the donors. According to a later genetic analysis, donors in an Asian-associated ancestry cluster had fewer N-insertions in productive TCRs than the roughly 700-donor mean. In this cohort, only TCR beta chains were sequenced, and detectable features were limited by the absence of alpha or paired-chain data. In a later genetic analysis, a missense DCLRE1C variant was associated with V-gene and J-gene trimming of TCR beta chains, and the association was replicated in an independent cohort. In a later analysis, HLA-associated TCR beta chains were found to be more clonally expanded and to have lower generation probabilities than equally common non-associated chains. The only immune exposure information available for the cohort was CMV serostatus. The authors suggested that the approach could potentially be extended to other disease states and immunological phenotypes. Because the 87-base-pair reads could not distinguish some IMGT-functional V segments, including TRBV6-2 and TRBV6-3, those segments were excluded. The study listed around 160 TCR beta chains as associated with cytomegalovirus. Three of the identified cytomegalovirus-associated TCR beta chains were confirmed in vitro to be specific for cytomegalovirus antigens. Assigning TCR associations to individual alleles was difficult when HLA alleles, especially DR and DQ, strongly co-occurred.

The method was the immunoSEQ multiplex PCR assay. For the multiplex PCR, a mixture combining 60 forward primers for TCR Vbeta segments and 13 reverse primers for TCR Jbeta segments was used. A multiplex PCR assay on genomic DNA amplified the CDR3 region of rearranged TCR beta genes. The Illumina HiSeq System was used to sequence the amplified TCR beta libraries as 87-base-pair reads. From the authors' description of their analysis: Across the roughly 640 repertoires, a later analysis counted some 80 million unique TCR beta chains, approximately 10 million of which were shared by at least two donors. To remove PCR and sequencing errors, raw reads were error-corrected and collapsed into unique sequences using a nearest-neighbor algorithm that merged closely related sequences. Alignment of CDR3 sequences to IMGT reference sequences was used to assign V, D and J gene segments. For a sequence to be retained, at least a six-nucleotide match to both a V gene segment and a J gene segment was required. A rearrangement counted as productive if the CDR3 had no stop codons and remained in frame with V and J, and every other rearrangement counted as non-productive. CDR3 was defined by IMGT convention, running from the second conserved V-encoded cysteine to the conserved J-encoded phenylalanine. In an earlier analysis of more than 550 of the donors, sequences lacking an unambiguous match to a single V gene segment were excluded. An earlier analysis of a few hundred of the donors called V segments functional above 56.7% productive rearrangements and segregating when the between-donor standard deviation exceeded 5%. A statistical classification framework was developed to diagnose cytomegalovirus status using the catalog of TCR beta chain sequences. V and J gene assignment, in a later analysis, came from comparing TCR nucleotide sequences with IMGT/GENE-DB human TR gene sequences. Using the TCRdist pipeline, a later analysis assigned CDR3 sequences along with most-parsimonious VDJ recombination scenarios. A later analysis defined each TCR beta chain by its CDR3 amino acid sequence plus V-gene family, and excluded reads lacking a unique V-gene family. As a way to deal with suspected cross-contamination and a sequencing artifact, a later analysis dropped more than 500 nucleotide sequences that were highly shared and had low generation probability. A later analysis calculated a clonal expansion index for each public chain from normalized within-repertoire ranks of inferred template counts. A later analysis computed generation probabilities with a VDJ recombination model fitted to out-of-frame rearrangements, and checked the results against IGoR. In a later analysis, hypergeometric tests were used to score TCR-TCR, TCR-HLA and TCR-CMV co-occurrence, with a repertoire-size bias correction applied to TCR pairs. In a later analysis, false discovery rates were estimated by permuting HLA or CMV assignments 20 times. In a later analysis, co-occurring TCRs were grouped using DBSCAN, with TCRdist sequence similarity added in when clustering inside HLA-allele-positive subsets. Repertoires with fewer than 30,000 or more than 120,000 public chains, plus five repertoires with anomalous nucleotide sharing, were excluded from co-occurrence clustering. TCRdb re-hosts the immuneACCESS table, in-frame sequences only. Its copies lack some clones; in the studies checked, an unresolved V gene accounts for under half of them, and the cause for the rest is not known. V, J and clone size are those of that table, while D and trimming were read from the DNA. For this sample the table gives about 120,000 clones, of which around 70% were detected only once. The ten largest clones take up around 5% of the sample.

The CDR3 contains 13 residues, cysteine and phenylalanine counted. Just the 39-base CDR3 DNA is kept, in frame starting at base 1. Relative to germline, V is 5 bases shorter and J is 10 bases shorter, with 14 bases between their ends. CDR1 SGHTA and CDR2 FQGTGA were looked up in the germline V gene. This receptor was taken from a man aged 25 to 40 in good health and CMV-seropositive. The chain employs TRBV7-3 and TRBJ1-4, with no confident D gene call. Sample: PBMCs. Read as DNA, the sequence is TGTGCCAGCAGCGAAGACCCTCGGGGAAAACTGTTTTTT. This encodes CASSEDPRGKLFF.